A selection of T cell receptor beta chains follows, all from one sample in a study of shared T cell receptors in the human thymus. The repertoire was sequenced with immunoSEQ multiplex PCR; TCRdb's copy has only in-frame clones and lacks some. The table has hundreds of thousands of clones, around 87% seen once. The sample also formed part of further work on human thymus T cells.

The sample consisted of thymocytes. These TCRs come from a boy in the first two years of life with a congenital heart defect. CDR3s include the opening cysteine and the closing phenylalanine or tryptophan. A D gene is named only where the DNA matches it firmly. The listing skips clone size in some rows; elsewhere it reads once, few, many or a size class.

D	V	size	J	DNA	CDR3
TRBD1	TRBV7-2	.	TRBJ1-2	TGTGCCAGCAGCCGAGATAAACAGGGGTGGTCTGGCTACACCTTC	CASSRDKQGWSGYTF
TRBD1	TRBV9	.	TRBJ2-5	TGTGCCAGCAGCCCGAGGGGACAGACTCGCACCCAGTACTTC	CASSPRGQTRTQYF
TRBD2	TRBV19	once	TRBJ2-1	TGTGCCAGTAGTTTTGTCCCCTGGGACCAGCGGGGGAATGAGCAGTTCTTC	CASSFVPWDQRGNEQFF
TRBD1	TRBV4-2	.	TRBJ2-2	TGTGCCAGCAGTCCCACTCCGGGCAGGGGGTATCACACCGGGGAGCTGTTTTTT	CASSPTPGRGYHTGELFF
TRBD1	TRBV28	.	TRBJ1-3	TGTGCCAGCAGTTATGGGCCGACAGGGGCCCAAAGCTCTGGAAACACCATATATTTT	CASSYGPTGAQSSGNTIYF
.	TRBV27	.	TRBJ2-7	TGTGCCAGCAGTTTATTAATCGGGAGACAGGGTAACGGCGAGCAGTACTTC	CASSLLIGRQGNGEQYF
TRBD1	TRBV13	.	TRBJ2-7	TGTGCCAGCAGCTTCCGGGACAGGGCCCACGAGCAGTACTTC	CASSFRDRAHEQYF
TRBD1	TRBV5-5	.	TRBJ2-7	TGTGCCAGCAGCCCCCCGGACAGGGAAGGCGAGCAGTACTTC	CASSPPDREGEQYF
.	TRBV28	.	TRBJ1-1	TGTGCCAGCAGTCTCTCAGGGCTGGGTGAAGCTTTCTTT	CASSLSGLGEAFF
.	TRBV28	.	TRBJ2-3	TGTGCCAGCAGGTCGGAAAGGCGGACTTTTTTTGTGGATACGCAGTATTTT	CASRSERRTFFVDTQYF
TRBD2	TRBV4-1	.	TRBJ2-5	TGCGCCAGCAGCCCCCATCCGGGACTAGCGGGGGGACTTAAGACCCAGTACTTC	CASSPHPGLAGGLKTQYF
TRBD1	TRBV5-1	.	TRBJ1-2	TGCGCCAGCAGCGGGGACAGCTCCTATGGCTACACCTTC	CASSGDSSYGYTF
TRBD1	TRBV5-8	.	TRBJ2-3	TGTGCCAGCAGCTTGGATGGACAGGGGGCAGGAGATACGCAGTATTTT	CASSLDGQGAGDTQYF
TRBD1	TRBV9	.	TRBJ2-1	TGTGCCAGCAGCACAGGGGTTAAGTCCTACAATGAGCAGTTCTTC	CASSTGVKSYNEQFF
.	TRBV4-1	.	TRBJ1-5	TGCGCCAGCAGCCTGTACCCGCCGCCGGATCAGCCCCAGCATTTT	CASSLYPPPDQPQHF
TRBD1	TRBV30	.	TRBJ2-1	TGTGCCTGGGAAGGACAGGGTATTATCAATGAGCAGTTCTTC	CAWEGQGIINEQFF
.	TRBV10-3	.	TRBJ1-1	TGTGCCATCAGGAAGCAGGGGTCCACTGAAGCTTTCTTT	CAIRKQGSTEAFF
.	TRBV29-1	.	TRBJ1-2	TGCAGCGGAAATCCAGTCCACAGCTATGGCTACACCTTC	CSGNPVHSYGYTF
TRBD2	TRBV28	.	TRBJ2-1	TGTGCCAGCAGTTCCAGCGGGGGGGAGTGGGATGAGCAGTTCTTC	CASSSSGGEWDEQFF
.	TRBV7-9	.	TRBJ1-1	TGTGCCAGCAGCCTTAACAGGATTTCCATGAACACTGAAGCTTTCTTT	CASSLNRISMNTEAFF
.	TRBV4-1	few	TRBJ2-5	TGCGCCAGCAGCCCAGACGAGAAAGAGACCCAGTACTTC	CASSPDEKETQYF
.	TRBV4-3	once	TRBJ2-5	TGCGCCAGCAGCCATACACAGGGAGAGACCCAGTACTTC	CASSHTQGETQYF
TRBD2	TRBV18	.	TRBJ2-7	TGTGCCAGCTCACCTACTGGACTAGCGGGAGTGGGGTACGAGCAGTACTTC	CASSPTGLAGVGYEQYF
.	TRBV6-1	.	TRBJ2-5	TGTGCCAGCAGGGAGGACAGGGAGGGGGAGACCCAGTACTTC	CASREDREGETQYF
.	TRBV28	.	TRBJ2-1	TGTGCCAGCAGCCCTTTCAGGGTCTACAATGAGCAGTTCTTC	CASSPFRVYNEQFF
.	TRBV5-1	.	TRBJ1-4	TGCGCCAGCAGCCGAAACCTACAGGGTACGAATGAAAAACTGTTTTTT	CASSRNLQGTNEKLFF
.	TRBV5-1	.	TRBJ2-7	TGCGCCAGCAGCCCATCGCTAGCGTCTAGCTCCTACGAGCAGTACTTC	CASSPSLASSSYEQYF
.	TRBV13	.	TRBJ2-6	TGTGCCAGCAGCGAACCAGGGTCTGGGGCCAACGTCCTGACTTTC	CASSEPGSGANVLTF
TRBD2	TRBV27	few	TRBJ2-7	TGTGCCAGCACGCCTAGCGGGAGGGCCCTTGTCGAGCAGTACTTC	CASTPSGRALVEQYF
TRBD1	TRBV19	.	TRBJ1-1	TGTGCCAGTACGGACAGGGCGAGAAGTGAGGACACTGAAGCTTTCTTT	CASTDRARSEDTEAFF
TRBD1	TRBV6-5	once	TRBJ2-7	TGTGCCAGCAGTTACTCGGGACAGGCGGTTCACGAGCAGTACTTC	CASSYSGQAVHEQYF
.	TRBV6-5	.	TRBJ2-2	TGTGCCAGCAGTATTACGGGCGGGGTTACCGGGGAGCTGTTTTTT	CASSITGGVTGELFF
TRBD1	TRBV10-2	.	TRBJ2-5	TGCGCCAGCAGCCGGGACAGCCAAGAGACCCAGTACTTC	CASSRDSQETQYF
TRBD1	TRBV6-5	once	TRBJ1-2	TGTGCCAGCAGTTCCGGACAGGGGAGCTATGGCTACACCTTC	CASSSGQGSYGYTF
.	TRBV2	.	TRBJ2-6	TGTGCCAGCCCTCCTACAGCCCTTCTCAGTGGGAGCTCTGGGGCCAACGTCCTGACTTTC	CASPPTALLSGSSGANVLTF
TRBD1	TRBV28	.	TRBJ1-5	TGTGCCAGCGAACAGGGGAGTCAGCCCCAGCATTTT	CASEQGSQPQHF
TRBD1	TRBV28	.	TRBJ1-5	TGTGCCAGCAGTTTCGACAGGGGAGGACAAAATCAGCCCCAGCATTTT	CASSFDRGGQNQPQHF
.	TRBV29-1	.	TRBJ2-1	TGCAGCGTTGTAGCTTCTCGGCGGGAGCAGTTCTTC	CSVVASRREQFF
TRBD1	TRBV12-5	once	TRBJ2-7	TGTGCTAGTGGTTTGGAAGAGACAGGGAAGAGGTACGAGCAGTACTTC	CASGLEETGKRYEQYF